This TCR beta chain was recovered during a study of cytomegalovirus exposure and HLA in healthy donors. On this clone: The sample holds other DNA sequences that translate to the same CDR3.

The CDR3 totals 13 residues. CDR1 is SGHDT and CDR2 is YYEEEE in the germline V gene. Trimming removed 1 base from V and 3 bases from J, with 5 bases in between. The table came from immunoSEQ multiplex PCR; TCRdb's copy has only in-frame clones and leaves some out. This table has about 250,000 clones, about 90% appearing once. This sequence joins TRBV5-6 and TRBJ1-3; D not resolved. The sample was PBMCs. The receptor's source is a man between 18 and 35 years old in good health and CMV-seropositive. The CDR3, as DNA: TGTGCCAGCAGCTTGACACGTGGAAACACCATATATTTT. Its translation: CASSLTRGNTIYF.